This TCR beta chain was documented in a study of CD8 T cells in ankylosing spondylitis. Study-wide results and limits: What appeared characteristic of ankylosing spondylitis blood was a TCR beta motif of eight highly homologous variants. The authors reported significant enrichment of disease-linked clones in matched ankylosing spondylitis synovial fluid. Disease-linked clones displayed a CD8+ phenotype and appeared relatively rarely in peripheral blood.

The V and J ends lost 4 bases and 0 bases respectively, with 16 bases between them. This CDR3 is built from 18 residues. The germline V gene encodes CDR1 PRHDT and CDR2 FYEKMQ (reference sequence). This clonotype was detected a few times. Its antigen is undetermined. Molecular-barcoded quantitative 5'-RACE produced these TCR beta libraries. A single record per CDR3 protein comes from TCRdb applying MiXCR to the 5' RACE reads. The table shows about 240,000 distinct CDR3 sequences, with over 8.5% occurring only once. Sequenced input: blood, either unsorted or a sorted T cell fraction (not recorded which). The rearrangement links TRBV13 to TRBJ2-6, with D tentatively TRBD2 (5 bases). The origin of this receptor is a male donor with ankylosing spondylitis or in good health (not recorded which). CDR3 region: CASSSGAGRSSGANVLTF. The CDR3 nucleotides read TGTGCCAGCAGCTCTGGTGCGGGCCGGAGCTCTGGGGCCAACGTCCTGACTTTC.